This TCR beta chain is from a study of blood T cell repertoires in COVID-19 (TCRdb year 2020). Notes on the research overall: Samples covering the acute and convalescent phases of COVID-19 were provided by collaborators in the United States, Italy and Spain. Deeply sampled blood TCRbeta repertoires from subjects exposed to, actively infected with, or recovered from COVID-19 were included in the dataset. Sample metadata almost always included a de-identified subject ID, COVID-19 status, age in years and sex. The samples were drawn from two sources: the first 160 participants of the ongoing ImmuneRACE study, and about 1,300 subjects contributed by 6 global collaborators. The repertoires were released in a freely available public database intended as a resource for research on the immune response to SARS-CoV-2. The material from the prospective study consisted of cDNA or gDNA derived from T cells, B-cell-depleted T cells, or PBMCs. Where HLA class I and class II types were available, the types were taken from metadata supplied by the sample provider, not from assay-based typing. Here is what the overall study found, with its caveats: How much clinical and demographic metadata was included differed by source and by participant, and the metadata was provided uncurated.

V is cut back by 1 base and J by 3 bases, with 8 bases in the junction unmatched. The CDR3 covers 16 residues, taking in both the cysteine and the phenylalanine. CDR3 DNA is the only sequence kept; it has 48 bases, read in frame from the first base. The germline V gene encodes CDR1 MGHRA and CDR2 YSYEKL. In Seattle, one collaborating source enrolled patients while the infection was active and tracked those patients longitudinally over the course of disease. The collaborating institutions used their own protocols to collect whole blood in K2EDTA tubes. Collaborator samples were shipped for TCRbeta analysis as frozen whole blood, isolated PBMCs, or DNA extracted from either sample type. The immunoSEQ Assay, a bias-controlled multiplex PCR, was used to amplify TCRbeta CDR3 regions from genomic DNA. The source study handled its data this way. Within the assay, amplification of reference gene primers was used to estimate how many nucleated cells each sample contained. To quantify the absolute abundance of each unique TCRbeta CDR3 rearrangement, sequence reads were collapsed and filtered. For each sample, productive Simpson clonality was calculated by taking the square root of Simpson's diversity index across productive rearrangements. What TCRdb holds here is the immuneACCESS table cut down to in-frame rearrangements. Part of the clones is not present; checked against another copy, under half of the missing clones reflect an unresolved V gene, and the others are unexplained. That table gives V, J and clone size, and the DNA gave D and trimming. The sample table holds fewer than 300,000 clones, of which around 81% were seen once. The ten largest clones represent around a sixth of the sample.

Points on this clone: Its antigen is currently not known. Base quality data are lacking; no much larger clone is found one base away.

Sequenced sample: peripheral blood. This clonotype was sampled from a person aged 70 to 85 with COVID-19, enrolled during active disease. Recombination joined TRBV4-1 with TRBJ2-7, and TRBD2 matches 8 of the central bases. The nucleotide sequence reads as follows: TGCGCCAGCAGCCAAGCTACTAGCGGTCTCTTCTACGAGCAGTACTTC. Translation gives CASSQATSGLFYEQYF.